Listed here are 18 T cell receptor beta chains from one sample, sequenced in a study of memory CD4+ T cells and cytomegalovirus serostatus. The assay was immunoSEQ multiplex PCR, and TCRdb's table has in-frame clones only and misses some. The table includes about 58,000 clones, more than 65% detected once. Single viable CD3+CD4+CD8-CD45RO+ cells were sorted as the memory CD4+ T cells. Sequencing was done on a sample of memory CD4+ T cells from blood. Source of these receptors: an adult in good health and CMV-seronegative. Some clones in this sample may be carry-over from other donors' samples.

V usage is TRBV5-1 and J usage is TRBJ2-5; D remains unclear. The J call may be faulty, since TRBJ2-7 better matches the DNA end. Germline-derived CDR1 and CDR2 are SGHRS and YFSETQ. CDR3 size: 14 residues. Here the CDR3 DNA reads TGCGCCAGCAGCTTGGGTACTACCTCCTACGAGCAGTACTTC. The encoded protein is CASSLGTTSYEQYF.

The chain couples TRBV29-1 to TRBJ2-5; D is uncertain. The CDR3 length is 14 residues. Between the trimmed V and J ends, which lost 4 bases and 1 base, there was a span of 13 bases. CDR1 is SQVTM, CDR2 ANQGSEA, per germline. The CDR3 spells CSVVRRKGQETQYF. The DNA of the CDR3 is TGCAGCGTTGTCCGGCGTAAAGGCCAAGAGACCCAGTACTTC.

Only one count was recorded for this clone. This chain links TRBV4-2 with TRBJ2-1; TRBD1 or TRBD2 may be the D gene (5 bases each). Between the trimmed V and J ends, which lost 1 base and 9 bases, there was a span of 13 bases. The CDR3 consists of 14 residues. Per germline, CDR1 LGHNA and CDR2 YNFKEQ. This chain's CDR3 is CASSQVDTAGEQFF. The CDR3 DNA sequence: TGTGCCAGCAGCCAAGTGGACACGGCGGGTGAGCAGTTCTTC.

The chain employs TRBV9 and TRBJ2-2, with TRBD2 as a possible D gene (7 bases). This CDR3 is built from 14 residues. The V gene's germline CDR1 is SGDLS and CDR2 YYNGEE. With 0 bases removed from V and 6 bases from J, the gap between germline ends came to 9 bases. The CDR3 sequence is CASSVGEGAGELFF. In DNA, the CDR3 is TGTGCCAGCAGCGTAGGGGAGGGGGCCGGGGAGCTGTTTTTT.

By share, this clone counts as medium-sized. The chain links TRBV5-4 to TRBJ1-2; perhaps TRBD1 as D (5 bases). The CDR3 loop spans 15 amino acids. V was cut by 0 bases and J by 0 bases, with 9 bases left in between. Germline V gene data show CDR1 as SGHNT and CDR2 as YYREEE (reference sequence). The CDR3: CASSLGGRTNYGYTF. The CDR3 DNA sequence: TGTGCCAGCAGCTTGGGGGGACGGACTAACTATGGCTACACCTTC.

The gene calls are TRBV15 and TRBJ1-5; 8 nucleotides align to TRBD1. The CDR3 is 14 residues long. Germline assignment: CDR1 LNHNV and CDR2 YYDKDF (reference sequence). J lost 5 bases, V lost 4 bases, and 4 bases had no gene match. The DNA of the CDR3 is TGTGCCACCAGCATCCGACAGGGGCATCAGCCCCAGCATTTT. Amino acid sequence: CATSIRQGHQPQHF.

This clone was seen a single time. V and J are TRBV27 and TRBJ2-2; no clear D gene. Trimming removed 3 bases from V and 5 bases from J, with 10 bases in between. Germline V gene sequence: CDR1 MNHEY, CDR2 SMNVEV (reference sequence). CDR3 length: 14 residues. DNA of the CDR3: TGTGCCAGCAGTTTGCAGCCGAGAACCGGGGAGCTGTTTTTT. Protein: CASSLQPRTGELFF.

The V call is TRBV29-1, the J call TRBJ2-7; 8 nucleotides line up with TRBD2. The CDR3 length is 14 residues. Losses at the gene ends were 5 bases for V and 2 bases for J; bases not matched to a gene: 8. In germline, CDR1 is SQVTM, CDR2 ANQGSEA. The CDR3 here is CSVSGGIDTYEQYF. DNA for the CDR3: TGCAGCGTTTCGGGAGGGATTGATACCTACGAGCAGTACTTC.

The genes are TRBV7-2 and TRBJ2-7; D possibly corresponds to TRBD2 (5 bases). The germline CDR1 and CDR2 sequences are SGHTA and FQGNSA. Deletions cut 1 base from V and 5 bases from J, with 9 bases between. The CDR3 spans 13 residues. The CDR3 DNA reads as TGTGCCAGCAGCTTAGGCAGCGGAGACGAGCAGTACTTC. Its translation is CASSLGSGDEQYF.

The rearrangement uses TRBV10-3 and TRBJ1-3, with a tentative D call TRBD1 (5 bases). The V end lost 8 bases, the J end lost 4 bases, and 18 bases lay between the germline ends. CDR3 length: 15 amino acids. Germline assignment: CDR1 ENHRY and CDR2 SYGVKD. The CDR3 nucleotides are TGTGCCATCGCCGACGAAGGGGCGCCGGGAAACACCATATATTTT. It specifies CAIADEGAPGNTIYF.

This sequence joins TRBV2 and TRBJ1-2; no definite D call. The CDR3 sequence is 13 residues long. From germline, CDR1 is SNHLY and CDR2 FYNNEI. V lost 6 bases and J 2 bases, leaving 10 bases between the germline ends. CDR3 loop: CASSDSQNYGYTF. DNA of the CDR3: TGTGCCAGCAGCGACTCCCAAAACTATGGCTACACCTTC.

CDR3 sequence reads: CASSLNVQDPTGELFF. CDR3 DNA: TGTGCCAGCAGCTTGAATGTCCAGGACCCCACCGGGGAGCTGTTTTTT. This rearrangement joins TRBV5-4 to TRBJ2-2; D is uncertain. Germline CDR1 SGHNT, CDR2 YYREEE (reference sequence). This CDR3 contains 16 residues. Trimming pared 1 base from V and 4 bases from J, leaving 14 bases between.

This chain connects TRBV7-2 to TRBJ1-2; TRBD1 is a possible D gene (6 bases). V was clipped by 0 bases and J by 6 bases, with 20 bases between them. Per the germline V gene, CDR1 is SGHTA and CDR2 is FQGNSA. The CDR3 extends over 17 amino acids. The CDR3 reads CASSLARQETPADGYTF. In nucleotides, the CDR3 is TGTGCCAGCAGCTTAGCGAGACAGGAGACGCCCGCGGATGGCTACACCTTC.

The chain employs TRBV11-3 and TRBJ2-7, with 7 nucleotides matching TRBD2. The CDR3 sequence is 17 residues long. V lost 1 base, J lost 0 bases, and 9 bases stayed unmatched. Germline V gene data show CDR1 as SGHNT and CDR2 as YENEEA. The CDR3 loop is CASSLGGGTDFSYEQYF. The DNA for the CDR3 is TGTGCCAGCAGCTTAGGGGGAGGGACGGACTTCTCCTACGAGCAGTACTTC.

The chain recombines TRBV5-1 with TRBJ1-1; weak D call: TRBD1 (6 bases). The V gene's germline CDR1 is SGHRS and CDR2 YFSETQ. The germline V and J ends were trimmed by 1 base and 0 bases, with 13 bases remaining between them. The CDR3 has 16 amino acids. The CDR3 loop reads CASSLRQGLVNTEAFF. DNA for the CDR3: TGCGCCAGCAGCTTGAGGCAGGGGCTGGTGAACACTGAAGCTTTCTTT.

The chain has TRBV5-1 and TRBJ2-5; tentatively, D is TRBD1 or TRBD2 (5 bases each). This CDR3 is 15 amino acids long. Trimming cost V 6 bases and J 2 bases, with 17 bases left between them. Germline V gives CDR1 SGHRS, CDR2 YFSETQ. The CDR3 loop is CASKAPPGQQETQYF. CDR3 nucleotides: TGCGCCAGCAAAGCACCACCGGGGCAACAAGAGACCCAGTACTTC.

The CDR3 region has the DNA TGTGCCAGCAGAAGCCGGGACAGGGTGTTTTTGGGCAATCAGCCCCAGCATTTT. Its translation is CASRSRDRVFLGNQPQHF. The V call is TRBV28, the J call TRBJ1-5, with 9 bases aligning to TRBD1. CDR3 length: 18 amino acids. V lost 6 bases to trimming and J lost 2 bases; unmatched junction nucleotides: 14. Germline V gene lookup returns CDR1 MDHEN and CDR2 SYDVKM.

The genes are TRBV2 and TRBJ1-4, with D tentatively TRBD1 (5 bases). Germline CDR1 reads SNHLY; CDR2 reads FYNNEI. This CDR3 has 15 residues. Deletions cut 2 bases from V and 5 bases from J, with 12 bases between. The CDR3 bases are TGTGCCAGCAGTGAATCGGGGGGACGGAATGAAAAACTGTTTTTT. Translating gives CASSESGGRNEKLFF. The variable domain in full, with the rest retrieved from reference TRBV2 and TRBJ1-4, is EPEVTQTPSHQVTQMGQEVILRCVPISNHLYFYWYRQILGQKVEFLVSFYNNEISEKSEIFDDQFSVERPDGSNFTLKIRSTKLEDSAMYFCASSESGGRNEKLFFGSGTQLSVL.